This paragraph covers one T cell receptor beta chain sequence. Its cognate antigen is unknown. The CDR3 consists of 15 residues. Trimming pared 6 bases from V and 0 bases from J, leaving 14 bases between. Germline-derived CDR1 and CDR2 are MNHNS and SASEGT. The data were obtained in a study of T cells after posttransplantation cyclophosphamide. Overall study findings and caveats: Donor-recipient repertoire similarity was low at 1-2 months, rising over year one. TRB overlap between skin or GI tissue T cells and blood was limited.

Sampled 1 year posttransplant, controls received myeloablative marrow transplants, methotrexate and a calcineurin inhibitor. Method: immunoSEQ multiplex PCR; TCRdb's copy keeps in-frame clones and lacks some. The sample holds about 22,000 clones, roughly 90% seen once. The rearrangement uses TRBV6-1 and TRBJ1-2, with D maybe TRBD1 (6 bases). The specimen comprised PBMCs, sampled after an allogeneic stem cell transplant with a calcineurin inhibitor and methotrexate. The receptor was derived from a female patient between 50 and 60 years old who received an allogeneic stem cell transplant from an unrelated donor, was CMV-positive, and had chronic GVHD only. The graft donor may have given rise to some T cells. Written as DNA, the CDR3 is TGTGCCAGCAGATCTACAGGGCTAGCTAACTATGGCTACACCTTC. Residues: CASRSTGLANYGYTF.